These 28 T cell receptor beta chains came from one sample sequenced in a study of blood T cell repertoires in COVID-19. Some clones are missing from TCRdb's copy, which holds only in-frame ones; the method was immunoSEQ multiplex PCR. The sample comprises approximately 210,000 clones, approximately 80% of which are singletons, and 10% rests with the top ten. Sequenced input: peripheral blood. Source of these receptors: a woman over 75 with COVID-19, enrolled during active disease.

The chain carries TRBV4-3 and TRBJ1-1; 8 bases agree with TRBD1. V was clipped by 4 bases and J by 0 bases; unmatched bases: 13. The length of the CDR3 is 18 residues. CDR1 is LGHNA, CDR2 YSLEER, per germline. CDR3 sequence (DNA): TGCGCCAGCAGCCGACAGACAGGGGCAACGGGTCTGAACACTGAAGCTTTCTTT. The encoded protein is CASSRQTGATGLNTEAFF.

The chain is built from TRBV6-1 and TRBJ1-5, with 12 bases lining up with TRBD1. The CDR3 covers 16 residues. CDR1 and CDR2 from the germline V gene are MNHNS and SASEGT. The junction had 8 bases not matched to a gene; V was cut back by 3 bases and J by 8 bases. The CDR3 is CASSDYPGTGGEPQHF. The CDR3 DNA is TGTGCCAGCAGTGACTATCCCGGGACAGGGGGCGAGCCCCAGCATTTT.

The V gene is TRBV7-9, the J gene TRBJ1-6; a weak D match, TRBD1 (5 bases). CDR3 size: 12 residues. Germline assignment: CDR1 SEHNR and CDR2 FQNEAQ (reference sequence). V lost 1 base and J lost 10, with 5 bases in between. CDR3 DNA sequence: TGTGCCAGCAGCTTAGAGGGGTCACCCCTCCACTTT. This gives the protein CASSLEGSPLHF.

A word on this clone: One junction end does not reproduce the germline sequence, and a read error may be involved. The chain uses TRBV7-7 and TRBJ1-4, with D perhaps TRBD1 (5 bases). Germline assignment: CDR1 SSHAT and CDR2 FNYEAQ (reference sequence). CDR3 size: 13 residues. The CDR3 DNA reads TGTGCTAGCAGCCCCCAGGGAAATGAAAAACTGTTTTTT. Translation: CASSPQGNEKLFF.

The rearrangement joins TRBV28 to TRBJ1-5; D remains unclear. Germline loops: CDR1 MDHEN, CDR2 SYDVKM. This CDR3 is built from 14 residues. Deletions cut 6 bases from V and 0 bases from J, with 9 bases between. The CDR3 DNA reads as TGTGCCAGCAGCGCCCGACTTAGCAATCAGCCCCAGCATTTT. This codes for CASSARLSNQPQHF.

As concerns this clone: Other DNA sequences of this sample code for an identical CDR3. CDR3: CASSPGGGNQPQHF. DNA of the CDR3: TGTGCCAGCAGCCCCGGAGGCGGCAATCAGCCCCAGCATTTT. V gene TRBV7-2 combines with J gene TRBJ1-5; no reliable D call. Trimming stripped 5 bases from V and 2 bases from J, with 10 bases between. CDR3 length: 14 residues. Germline V gene lookup returns CDR1 SGHTA and CDR2 FQGNSA. Drawing the rest from reference TRBV7-2 and TRBJ1-5, the complete variable domain is GAGVSQSPSNKVTEKGKDVELRCDPISGHTALYWYRQSLGQGLEFLIYFQGNSAPDKSGLPSDRFSAERTGGSVSTLTIQRTQQEDSAVYLCASSPGGGNQPQHFGDGTRLSIL.

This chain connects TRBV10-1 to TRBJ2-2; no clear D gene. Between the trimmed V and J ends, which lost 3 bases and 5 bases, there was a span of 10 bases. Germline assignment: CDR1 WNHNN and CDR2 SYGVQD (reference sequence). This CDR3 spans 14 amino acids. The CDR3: CASSELPETGELFF. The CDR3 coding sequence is TGCGCCAGCAGTGAACTACCTGAAACCGGGGAGCTGTTTTTT.

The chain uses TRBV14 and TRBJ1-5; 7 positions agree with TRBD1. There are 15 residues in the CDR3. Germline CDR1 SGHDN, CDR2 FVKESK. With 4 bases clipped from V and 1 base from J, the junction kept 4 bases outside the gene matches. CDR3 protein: CASSPGGRSNQPQHF. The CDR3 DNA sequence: TGTGCCAGCAGCCCAGGGGGACGAAGCAATCAGCCCCAGCATTTT.

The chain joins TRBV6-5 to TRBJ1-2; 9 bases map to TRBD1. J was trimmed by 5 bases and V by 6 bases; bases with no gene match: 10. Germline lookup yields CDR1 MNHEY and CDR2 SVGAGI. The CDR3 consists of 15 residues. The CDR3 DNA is TGTGCCAGCAGGAGCCGGGACAGGGTTTTATATGGCTACACCTTC. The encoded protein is CASRSRDRVLYGYTF.

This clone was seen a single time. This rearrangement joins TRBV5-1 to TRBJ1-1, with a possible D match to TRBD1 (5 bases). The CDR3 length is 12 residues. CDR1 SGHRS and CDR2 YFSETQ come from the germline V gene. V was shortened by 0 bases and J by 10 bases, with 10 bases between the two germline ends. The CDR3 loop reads CASSLEGAGAFF. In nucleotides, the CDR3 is TGCGCCAGCAGCTTGGAAGGGGCCGGAGCTTTCTTT.

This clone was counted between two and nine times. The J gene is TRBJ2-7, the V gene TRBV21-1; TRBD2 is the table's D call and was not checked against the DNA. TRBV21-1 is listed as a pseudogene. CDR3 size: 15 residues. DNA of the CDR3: TGTGCCAGCAGTCCCCAACGGGGGTCGGCCTACGAGCAGTACTTC. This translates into CASSPQRGSAYEQYF.

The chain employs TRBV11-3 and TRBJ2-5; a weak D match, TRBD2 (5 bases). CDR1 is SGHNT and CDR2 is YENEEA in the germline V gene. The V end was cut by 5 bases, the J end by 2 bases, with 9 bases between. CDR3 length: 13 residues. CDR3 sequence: CASSLSVQETQYF. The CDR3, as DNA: TGTGCCAGCAGCCTTAGCGTACAAGAGACCCAGTACTTC.

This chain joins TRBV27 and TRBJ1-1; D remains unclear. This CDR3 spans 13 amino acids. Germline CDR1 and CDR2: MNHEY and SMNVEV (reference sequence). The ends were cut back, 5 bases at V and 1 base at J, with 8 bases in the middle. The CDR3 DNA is TGTGCCAGCAGTCCATTTCCGAACACTGAAGCTTTCTTT. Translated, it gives CASSPFPNTEAFF.

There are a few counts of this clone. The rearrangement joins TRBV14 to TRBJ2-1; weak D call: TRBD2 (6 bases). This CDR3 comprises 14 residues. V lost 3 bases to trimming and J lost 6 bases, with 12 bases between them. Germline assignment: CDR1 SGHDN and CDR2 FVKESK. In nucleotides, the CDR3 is TGTGCCAGCAGCCACCCGCCGCGGGGCAATGAGCAGTTCTTC. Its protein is CASSHPPRGNEQFF.

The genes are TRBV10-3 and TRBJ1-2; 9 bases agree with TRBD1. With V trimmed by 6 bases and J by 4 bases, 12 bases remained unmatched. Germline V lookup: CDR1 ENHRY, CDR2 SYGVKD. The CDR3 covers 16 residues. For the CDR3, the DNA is TGTGCCATCAGGGGGACAGGGAGTGAGGGCGGCTATGGCTACACCTTC. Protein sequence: CAIRGTGSEGGYGYTF.

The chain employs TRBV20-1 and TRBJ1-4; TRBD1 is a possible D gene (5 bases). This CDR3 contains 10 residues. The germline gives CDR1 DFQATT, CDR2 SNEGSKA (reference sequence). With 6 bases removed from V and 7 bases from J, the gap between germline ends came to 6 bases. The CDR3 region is CSAGGEKLFF. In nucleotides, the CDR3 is TGCAGTGCCGGGGGTGAAAAACTGTTTTTT.

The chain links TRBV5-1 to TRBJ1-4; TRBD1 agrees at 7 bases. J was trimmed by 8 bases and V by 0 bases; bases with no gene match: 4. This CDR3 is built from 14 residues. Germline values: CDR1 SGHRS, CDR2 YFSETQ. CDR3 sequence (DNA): TGCGCCAGCAGCTTGGGAGGGGGCTCAGAAAAACTGTTTTTT. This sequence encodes CASSLGGGSEKLFF.

This chain's CDR3 is CATSDTGQGGQGYTF. The CDR3 DNA sequence: TGTGCCACCAGTGATACAGGACAGGGTGGTCAAGGCTACACCTTC. The rearrangement joins TRBV24-1 to TRBJ1-2; TRBD1 aligns across 8 bases. The CDR3 loop spans 15 amino acids. V lost 3 bases and J lost 8; bases outside the gene matches: 10. Germline V lookup: CDR1 KGHDR, CDR2 SFDVKD.

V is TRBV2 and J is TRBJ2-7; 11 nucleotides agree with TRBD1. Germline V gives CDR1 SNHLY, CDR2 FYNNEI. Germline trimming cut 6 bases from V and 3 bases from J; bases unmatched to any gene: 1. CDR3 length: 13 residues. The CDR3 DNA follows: TGTGCCAGCAGCGGGACAGGGGGCTACGAGCAGTACGTC. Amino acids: CASSGTGGYEQYV.

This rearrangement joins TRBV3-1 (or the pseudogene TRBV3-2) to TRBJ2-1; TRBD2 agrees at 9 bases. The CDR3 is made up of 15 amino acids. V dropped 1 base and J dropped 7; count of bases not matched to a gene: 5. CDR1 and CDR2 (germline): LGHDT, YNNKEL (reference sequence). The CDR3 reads CASSQGIAGENEQFF. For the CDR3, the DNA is TGTGCCAGCAGCCAAGGAATAGCGGGGGAAAATGAGCAGTTCTTC.

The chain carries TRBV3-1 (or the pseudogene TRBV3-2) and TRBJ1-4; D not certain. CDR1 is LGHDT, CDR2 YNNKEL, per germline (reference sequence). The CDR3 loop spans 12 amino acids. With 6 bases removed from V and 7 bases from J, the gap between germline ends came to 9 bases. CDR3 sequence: CASSPTAEKLFF. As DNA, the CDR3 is TGTGCCAGCAGTCCAACAGCTGAAAAACTGTTTTTT.

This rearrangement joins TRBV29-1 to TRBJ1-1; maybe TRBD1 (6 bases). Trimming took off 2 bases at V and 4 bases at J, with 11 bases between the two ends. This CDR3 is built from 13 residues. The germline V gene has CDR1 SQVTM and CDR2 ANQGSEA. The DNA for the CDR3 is TGCAGCGTTGAACAGGGGCAGATCACTGAAGCTTTCTTT. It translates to CSVEQGQITEAFF.

The CDR3 DNA reads TGTGCCAGCAGCCAATCTTCCCAAAACATTCAGTACTTC. Residues: CASSQSSQNIQYF. The chain joins TRBV4-2 to TRBJ2-4; D remains ambiguous. The germline V gene has CDR1 LGHNA and CDR2 YNFKEQ. This CDR3 contains 13 residues. V was cut by 2 bases and J by 5 bases, with 7 bases left in between.

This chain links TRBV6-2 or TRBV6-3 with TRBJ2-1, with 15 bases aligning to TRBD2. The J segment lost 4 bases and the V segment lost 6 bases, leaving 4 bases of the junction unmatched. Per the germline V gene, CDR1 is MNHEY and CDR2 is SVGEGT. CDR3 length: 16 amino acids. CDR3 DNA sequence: TGTGCCAGCAGCCGGGGACTAGCGGGGGGATACAATGAGCAGTTCTTC. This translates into CASSRGLAGGYNEQFF.

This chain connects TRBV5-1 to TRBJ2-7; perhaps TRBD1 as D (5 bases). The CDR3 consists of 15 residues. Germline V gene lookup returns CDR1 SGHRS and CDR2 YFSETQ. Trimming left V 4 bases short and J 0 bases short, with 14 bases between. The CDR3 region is CASSRQYLSSYEQYF. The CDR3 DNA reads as TGCGCCAGCAGCCGACAGTACCTTAGCTCCTACGAGCAGTACTTC.

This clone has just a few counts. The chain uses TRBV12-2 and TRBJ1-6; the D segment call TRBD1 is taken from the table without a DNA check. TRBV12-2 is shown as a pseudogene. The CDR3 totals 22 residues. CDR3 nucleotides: TGTGCAAGTCGCTTCCCCTCTGGAGGACAGGTCCTCCTAACGATCTATAATTCACCCCTCCACTTT. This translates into CASRFPSGGQVLLTIYNSPLHF.

The CDR3 spells CASSVLSGGVGANVLTF. Written as DNA, the CDR3 is TGTGCCAGCAGCGTTTTGTCAGGGGGCGTTGGGGCCAACGTCCTGACTTTC. The V and J genes are TRBV7-3 and TRBJ2-6; 8 bases map to TRBD1. Per germline, CDR1 SGHTA and CDR2 FQGTGA. Trimming removed 5 bases from V and 3 bases from J; junction bases left unmatched: 9. The CDR3 length is 17 residues.

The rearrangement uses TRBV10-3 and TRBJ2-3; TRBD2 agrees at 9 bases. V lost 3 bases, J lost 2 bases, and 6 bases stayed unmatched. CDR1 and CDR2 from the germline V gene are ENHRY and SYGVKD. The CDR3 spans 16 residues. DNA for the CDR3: TGTGCCATCAGTGATCGGGCGGGGGGGGTCACAGATACGCAGTATTTT. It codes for CAISDRAGGVTDTQYF.